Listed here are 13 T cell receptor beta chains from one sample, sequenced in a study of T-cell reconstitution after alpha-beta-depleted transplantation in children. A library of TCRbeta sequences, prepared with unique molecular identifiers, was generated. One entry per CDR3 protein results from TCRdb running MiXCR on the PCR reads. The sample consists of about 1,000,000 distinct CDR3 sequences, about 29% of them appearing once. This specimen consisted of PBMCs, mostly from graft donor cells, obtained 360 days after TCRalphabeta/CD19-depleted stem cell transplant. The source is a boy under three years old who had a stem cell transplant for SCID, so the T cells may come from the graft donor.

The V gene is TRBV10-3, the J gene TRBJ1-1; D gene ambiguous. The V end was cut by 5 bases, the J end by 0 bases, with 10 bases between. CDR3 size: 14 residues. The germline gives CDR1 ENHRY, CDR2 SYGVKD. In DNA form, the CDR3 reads TGTGCCATCAGTCCGGGCGGTCTGAACACTGAAGCTTTCTTT. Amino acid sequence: CAISPGGLNTEAFF.

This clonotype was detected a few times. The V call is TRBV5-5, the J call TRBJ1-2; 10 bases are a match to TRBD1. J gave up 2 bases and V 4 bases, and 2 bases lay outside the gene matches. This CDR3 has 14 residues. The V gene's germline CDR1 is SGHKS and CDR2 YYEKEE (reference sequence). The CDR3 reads CASSGGQGNYGYTF. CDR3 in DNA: TGTGCCAGCAGCGGGGGACAGGGGAACTATGGCTACACCTTC.

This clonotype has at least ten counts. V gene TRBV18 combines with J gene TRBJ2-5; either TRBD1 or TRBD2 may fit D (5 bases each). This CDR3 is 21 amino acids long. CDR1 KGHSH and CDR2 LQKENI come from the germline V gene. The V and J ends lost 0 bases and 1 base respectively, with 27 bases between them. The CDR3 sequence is CASSPPSSARSRGARQETQYF. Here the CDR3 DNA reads TGTGCCAGCTCACCACCGAGTTCAGCCAGAAGTAGGGGAGCGCGCCAAGAGACCCAGTACTTC. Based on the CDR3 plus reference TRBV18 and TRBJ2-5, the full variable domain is NAGVMQNPRHLVRRRGQEARLRCSPMKGHSHVYWYRQLPEEGLKFMVYLQKENIIDESGMPKERFSAEFPKEGPSILRIQQVVRGDSAAYFCASSPPSSARSRGARQETQYFGPGTRLLVL.

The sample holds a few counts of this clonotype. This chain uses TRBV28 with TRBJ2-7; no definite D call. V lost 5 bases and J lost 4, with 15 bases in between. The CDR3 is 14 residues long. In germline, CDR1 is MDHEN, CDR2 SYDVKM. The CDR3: CASSPHLVIYEQYF. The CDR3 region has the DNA TGTGCCAGCAGTCCCCACCTCGTAATTTACGAGCAGTACTTC. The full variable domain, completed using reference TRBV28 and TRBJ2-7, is DVKVTQSSRYLVKRTGEKVFLECVQDMDHENMFWYRQDPGLGLRLIYFSYDVKMKEKGDIPEGYSVSREKKERFSLILESASTNQTSMYLCASSPHLVIYEQYFGPGTRLTVT.

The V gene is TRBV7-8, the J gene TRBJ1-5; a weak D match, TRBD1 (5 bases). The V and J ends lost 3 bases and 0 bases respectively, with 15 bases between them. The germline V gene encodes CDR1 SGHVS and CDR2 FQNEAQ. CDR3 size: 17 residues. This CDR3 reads CASSFHRQSHSNQPQHF. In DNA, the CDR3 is TGTGCCAGCAGCTTCCACAGACAGTCCCATAGCAATCAGCCCCAGCATTTT.

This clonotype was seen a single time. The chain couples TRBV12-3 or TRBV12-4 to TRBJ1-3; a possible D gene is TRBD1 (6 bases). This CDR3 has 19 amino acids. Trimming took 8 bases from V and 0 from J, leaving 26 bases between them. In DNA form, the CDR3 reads TGTGCCAGCCGACCCCCCGGGACAAGGCCCTTTAACTCTGGAAACACCATATATTTT. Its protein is CASRPPGTRPFNSGNTIYF.

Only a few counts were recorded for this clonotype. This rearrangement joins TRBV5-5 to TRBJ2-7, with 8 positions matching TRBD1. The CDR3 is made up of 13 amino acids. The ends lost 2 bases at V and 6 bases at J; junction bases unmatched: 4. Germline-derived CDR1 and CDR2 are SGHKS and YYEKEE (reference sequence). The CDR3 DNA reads TGTGCCAGCAGCTTAATGACAGGGGTCGAGCAGTACTTC. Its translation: CASSLMTGVEQYF.

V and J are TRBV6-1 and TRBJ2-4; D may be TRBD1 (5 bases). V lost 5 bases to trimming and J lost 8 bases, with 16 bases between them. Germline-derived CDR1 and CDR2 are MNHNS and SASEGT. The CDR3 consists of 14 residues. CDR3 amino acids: CASSPQRQFHIQYF. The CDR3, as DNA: TGTGCCAGCAGTCCCCAGAGACAGTTCCACATTCAGTACTTC.

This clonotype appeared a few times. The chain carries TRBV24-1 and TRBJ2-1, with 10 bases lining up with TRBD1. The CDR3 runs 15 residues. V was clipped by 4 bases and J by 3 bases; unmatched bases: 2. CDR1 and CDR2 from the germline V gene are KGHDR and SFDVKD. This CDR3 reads CATSDGDRGYNEQFF. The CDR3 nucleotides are TGTGCCACCAGTGACGGGGACAGGGGCTACAATGAGCAGTTCTTC.

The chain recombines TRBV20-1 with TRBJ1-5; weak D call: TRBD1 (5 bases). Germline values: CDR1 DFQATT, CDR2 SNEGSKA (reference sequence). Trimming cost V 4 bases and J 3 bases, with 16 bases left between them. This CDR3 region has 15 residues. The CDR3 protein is CSATSGLLHNQPQHF. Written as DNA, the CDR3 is TGCAGTGCTACGTCGGGACTCCTCCACAATCAGCCCCAGCATTTT.

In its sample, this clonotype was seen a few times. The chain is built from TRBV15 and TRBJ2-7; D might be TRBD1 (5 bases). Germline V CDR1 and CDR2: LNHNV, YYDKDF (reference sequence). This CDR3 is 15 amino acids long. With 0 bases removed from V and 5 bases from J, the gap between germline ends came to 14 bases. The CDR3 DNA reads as TGTGCCACCAGCAGAGATAGCAGGGAAGGCGACGAGCAGTACTTC. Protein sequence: CATSRDSREGDEQYF.

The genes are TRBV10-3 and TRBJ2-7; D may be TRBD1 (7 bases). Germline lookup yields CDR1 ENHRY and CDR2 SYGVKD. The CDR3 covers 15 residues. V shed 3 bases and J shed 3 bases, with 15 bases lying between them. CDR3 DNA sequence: TGTGCCATCAGTGACCAGGGGGGTTCTCACTACGAGCAGTACTTC. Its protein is CAISDQGGSHYEQYF.

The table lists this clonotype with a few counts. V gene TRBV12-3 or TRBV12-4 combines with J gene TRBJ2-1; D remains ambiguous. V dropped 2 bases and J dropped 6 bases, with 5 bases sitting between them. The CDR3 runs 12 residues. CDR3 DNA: TGTGCCAGCAGTTTATCAGTCAATGAGCAGTTCTTC. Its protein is CASSLSVNEQFF.